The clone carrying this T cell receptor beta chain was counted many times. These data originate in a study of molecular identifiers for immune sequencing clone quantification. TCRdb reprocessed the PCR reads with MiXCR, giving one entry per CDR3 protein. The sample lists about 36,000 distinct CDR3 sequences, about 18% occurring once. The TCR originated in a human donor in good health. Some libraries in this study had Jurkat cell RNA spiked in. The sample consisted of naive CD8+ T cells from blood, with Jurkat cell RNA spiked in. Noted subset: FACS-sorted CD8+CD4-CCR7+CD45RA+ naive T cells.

The CDR3 DNA reads as TGTGCCAGCAGTTACACCGACAGGGGTCGGGATCAGCCCCAGCATTTT. This translates into CASSYTDRGRDQPQHF. V gene TRBV6-2 or TRBV6-3 combines with J gene TRBJ1-5; 8 bases fit TRBD1. V lost 2 bases and J lost 5; bases outside the gene matches: 8. Germline V gene data show CDR1 as MNHEY and CDR2 as SVGEGT. This CDR3 is built from 16 residues.